The present entry profiles one TCR beta chain with its context. The antigen remains unidentified. This sample is part of a study of T-cell reconstitution after alpha-beta-depleted transplantation in children. Study-level points and caveats: Several hundred expanded graft clones reportedly were the source of alpha-beta T cells about two months after transplant. The authors attributed T-cell counts and diversity one year after transplant mostly to newly produced T cells. Some patients owed their high day-60 TCRbeta diversity to surviving recipient T cells and thymic progenitors.

As it was prepared, the TCRbeta library received unique molecular identifiers. Each CDR3 protein is one row after TCRdb ran MiXCR on the PCR reads. This table has about 420,000 distinct CDR3 sequences, around 15% appearing once. From germline, CDR1 is MNHEY and CDR2 SVGAGI. Between the trimmed V and J ends, which lost 0 bases and 0 bases, there was a span of 9 bases. CDR3 length equals 15 residues. Sequencing was performed on PBMCs, mostly from graft donor cells, taken 360 days after TCRalphabeta/CD19-depleted stem cell transplant. The chain recombines TRBV6-5 with TRBJ2-7; D call uncertain. The TCR was taken from a boy in the first two years of life who had a stem cell transplant for Wiskott-Aldrich syndrome, so the T cells may come from the graft donor. CDR3 sequence (DNA): TGTGCCAGCAGTTACTCGGCATCGAGCTCCTACGAGCAGTACTTC. Translation: CASSYSASSSYEQYF.